A single sample is the source of the 22 T cell receptor beta chains below, sequenced in a study of shared clonotypes between healthy human individuals. Profiled with immunoSEQ multiplex PCR; TCRdb holds only in-frame clones, not every one. The table shows more than 2,000,000 clones, with approximately 90% occurring only once. Sequenced input: naive CD4+ T cells sorted from blood. Subset meaning: CD45RA+ positively selected. These receptors originate from a man between 18 and 29 years old in good health.

The chain is built from TRBV7-2 and TRBJ1-1; D possibly corresponds to TRBD1 (6 bases). The CDR3 covers 16 residues. Trimming left V 0 bases short and J 4 bases short, with 15 bases between. From germline, CDR1 is SGHTA and CDR2 FQGNSA. The CDR3 protein is CASSLAFMGRGTEAFF. The DNA of the CDR3 is TGTGCCAGCAGCTTAGCGTTTATGGGCAGGGGCACTGAAGCTTTCTTT.

CDR3 in DNA: TGTGCCATCGGAGGGGAAACAGGGGGCAATCAGCCCCAGCATTTT. Translated, it gives CAIGGETGGNQPQHF. The J gene is TRBJ1-5, the V gene TRBV10-3; 7 bases agree with TRBD1. The CDR3 sequence is 15 residues long. Germline V lookup: CDR1 ENHRY, CDR2 SYGVKD. V lost 8 bases, J lost 2 bases, and 9 bases stayed unmatched.

J is TRBJ1-1 and V is TRBV5-1; D ambiguous. CDR1 SGHRS and CDR2 YFSETQ come from the germline V gene. V was trimmed by 4 bases and J by 0 bases, leaving 16 bases between them. This CDR3 is 16 amino acids long. The chain's CDR3 is CASSPNRDSMNTEAFF. The CDR3 DNA reads TGCGCCAGCAGCCCCAACCGGGATTCCATGAACACTGAAGCTTTCTTT.

The V call is TRBV19, the J call TRBJ2-7; D possibly corresponds to TRBD1 (6 bases). The ends were cut back, 5 bases at V and 0 bases at J, with 14 bases in the middle. The CDR3 loop spans 15 amino acids. Germline CDR1 LNHDA, CDR2 SQIVND (reference sequence). CDR3 amino acids: CASSPRGGPSYEQYF. CDR3 bases: TGTGCCAGTAGTCCCCGTGGGGGCCCCTCCTACGAGCAGTACTTC.

This clone was counted once. The chain has TRBV18 and TRBJ2-2; D might be TRBD1 (8 bases). Trimming took off 3 bases at V and 5 bases at J, with 19 bases between the two ends. CDR1 is KGHSH, CDR2 LQKENI, per germline. The CDR3 totals 17 residues. The DNA for the CDR3 is TGTGCCAGCTCACCCCTACAGGGGGGGTACCGGACCGGGGAGCTGTTTTTT. Translated: CASSPLQGGYRTGELFF.

This chain uses TRBV6-1 with TRBJ2-3; 14 nucleotides align to TRBD2. Germline V gives CDR1 MNHNS, CDR2 SASEGT. This CDR3 region has 15 residues. V dropped 7 bases and J dropped 5; count of bases not matched to a gene: 5. The CDR3 DNA reads as TGTGCCAGCAAAGGACTAGCGGGGGGCCAAGATACGCAGTATTTT. This codes for CASKGLAGGQDTQYF.

This clone has just one count. V gene TRBV21-1 combines with J gene TRBJ1-1; the table's D call of TRBD1 was not tested on the DNA. TRBV21-1 is termed a pseudogene. The CDR3 is 16 amino acids. This CDR3 is CASSKERGTLNTEAFF. Written as DNA, the CDR3 is TGTGCCAGCAGCAAAGAAAGGGGCACCTTGAACACTGAAGCTTTCTTT.

The V and J genes are TRBV28 and TRBJ1-2; 9 nucleotides agree with TRBD1. The ends lost 10 bases at V and 3 bases at J; junction bases unmatched: 9. CDR1 and CDR2 from the germline V gene are MDHEN and SYDVKM. The CDR3 totals 14 residues. The CDR3 is CATGGQGGDYGYTF. CDR3 in DNA: TGTGCCACTGGGGGACAGGGAGGGGACTATGGCTACACCTTC.

J is TRBJ1-1 and V is TRBV19; no clear D gene. This CDR3 spans 15 amino acids. Germline lookup yields CDR1 LNHDA and CDR2 SQIVND (reference sequence). Trimming pared 1 base from V and 1 base from J, leaving 10 bases between. CDR3 sequence reads: CASSIGTSGNTEAFF. For the CDR3, the DNA is TGTGCCAGTAGTATAGGAACGTCAGGGAACACTGAAGCTTTCTTT.

The chain joins TRBV4-1 to TRBJ2-5; unclear D gene. The CDR3 covers 15 residues. Trimming took 0 bases from V and 2 from J, leaving 10 bases between them. Germline assignment: CDR1 MGHRA and CDR2 YSYEKL. CDR3 nucleotide sequence: TGCGCCAGCAGCCAAGATATGGCTCTTCAAGAGACCCAGTACTTC. This encodes CASSQDMALQETQYF.

V gene TRBV10-3 combines with J gene TRBJ1-3, with a tentative D call TRBD1 (5 bases). CDR3 length: 14 residues. Deletions cut 6 bases from V and 2 bases from J, with 11 bases between. The V gene's germline CDR1 is ENHRY and CDR2 SYGVKD. As DNA, the CDR3 is TGTGCCATCAGGGGGCAAGGTACTGGAAACACCATATATTTT. This translates into CAIRGQGTGNTIYF.

The chain uses TRBV7-8 and TRBJ2-1; 10 bases align to TRBD1. In germline, CDR1 is SGHVS, CDR2 FQNEAQ. V was pared by 2 bases and J by 7 bases, with 5 bases of the junction left unmatched. The CDR3 is 15 amino acids. CDR3 residues: CASSLIGTGENEQFF. CDR3 nucleotides: TGTGCCAGCAGCTTAATTGGGACAGGGGAGAATGAGCAGTTCTTC.

The V gene is TRBV7-2, the J gene TRBJ1-5; D is possibly TRBD1 (6 bases). Deletions cut 5 bases from V and 3 bases from J, with 17 bases between. CDR1 is SGHTA and CDR2 is FQGNSA in the germline V gene. This CDR3 is built from 16 residues. The chain's CDR3 is CASSPLDSAFNQPQHF. DNA of the CDR3: TGTGCCAGCAGCCCGCTGGACAGCGCCTTCAATCAGCCCCAGCATTTT.

This clone has a single count. J is TRBJ2-1 and V is TRBV29-1; the match to TRBD2 covers 9 bases. The CDR3 has 17 residues. The germline CDR1 and CDR2 sequences are SQVTM and ANQGSEA. The V and J ends lost 2 bases and 8 bases, in that order; junction bases with no gene match: 16. CDR3 nucleotides: TGCAGCGTTGAACCTCGTCGGGGAGCGGGAGGTCGGGATGAGCAGTTCTTC. This codes for CSVEPRRGAGGRDEQFF.

In regard to this clone: The junction differs from germline at one of its ends, possibly a read error. This chain uses TRBV6-4 with TRBJ1-6, with 7 positions matching TRBD1. The CDR3 loop spans 16 amino acids. Germline loops: CDR1 MRHNA, CDR2 SNTAGT. CDR3 in amino acids: CASSDPIQGQPEEFPF. In DNA form, the CDR3 reads TGTGCCAGCAGTGACCCGATCCAGGGACAGCCCGAAGAGTTTCCCTTT.

This sequence joins TRBV2 and TRBJ2-7, with 7 bases lining up with TRBD2. The J segment lost 3 bases and the V segment lost 3 bases, leaving 11 bases of the junction unmatched. The CDR3 totals 16 residues. Germline V gene data show CDR1 as SNHLY and CDR2 as FYNNEI. CDR3 in DNA: TGTGCCAGCAGTGATTCCCCAGGCGGGGGATACTACGAGCAGTACTTC. It yields the protein CASSDSPGGGYYEQYF.

In nucleotides, the CDR3 is TGTGCCAGCAGTTCCCATTTCTGGGACAATTTATCCGAGCAGTACTTC. The encoded protein is CASSSHFWDNLSEQYF. This chain links TRBV28 with TRBJ2-7, with D maybe TRBD1 (6 bases). CDR3 length: 16 amino acids. Germline lookup yields CDR1 MDHEN and CDR2 SYDVKM. V gave up 4 bases and J gave up 6 bases, with 22 bases separating them.

This clone turned up a few times. The V and J genes are TRBV9 and TRBJ1-1; possibly TRBD1 for D (6 bases). Germline CDR1 SGDLS, CDR2 YYNGEE. Trimming cost V 5 bases and J 0 bases, with 14 bases left between them. The CDR3 has 15 residues. The CDR3 protein is CASSGQGSMNTEAFF. In DNA, the CDR3 is TGTGCCAGCAGTGGGCAGGGGTCGATGAACACTGAAGCTTTCTTT.

The rearrangement joins TRBV2 to TRBJ2-1; 11 bases match TRBD2. The CDR3 totals 14 residues. Looked up from germline, CDR1 is SNHLY and CDR2 is FYNNEI. V was pared by 6 bases and J by 8 bases, with 6 bases of the junction left unmatched. In nucleotides, the CDR3 is TGTGCCAGCAGCGCTAGCGGGGGGCGAGATGAGCAGTTCTTC. Protein product: CASSASGGRDEQFF.

The chain links TRBV6-5 to TRBJ1-2; D perhaps matches TRBD1 (5 bases). There are 14 residues in the CDR3. Germline CDR1 MNHEY, CDR2 SVGAGI. The V and J ends lost 2 bases and 8 bases respectively, with 15 bases between them. The CDR3 coding sequence is TGTGCCAGCAGTTACCATGGCAGGGAAGACGGCTACACCTTC. Residues: CASSYHGREDGYTF.

This chain uses TRBV2 with TRBJ2-5; no clear D. Trimming stripped 5 bases from V and 2 bases from J, with 3 bases between. Germline lookup yields CDR1 SNHLY and CDR2 FYNNEI. The CDR3 has 11 residues. The CDR3 DNA reads TGTGCCAGCAGTTGGCAAGAGACCCAGTACTTC. Amino acids: CASSWQETQYF.

The chain combines TRBV4-1 with TRBJ2-3; D gene ambiguous. V was shortened by 3 bases and J by 5 bases, with 12 bases between the two germline ends. Germline values: CDR1 MGHRA, CDR2 YSYEKL. This CDR3 region has 14 residues. CDR3 sequence: CASSQVGGEDTQYF. In DNA, the CDR3 is TGCGCCAGCAGCCAGGTGGGTGGAGAAGATACGCAGTATTTT.